A single sample gave rise to the 8 T cell receptor beta chains below, sequenced in a study of neoadjuvant anti-PD-1 for oral cavity cancer. Profiling relied on immunoSEQ multiplex PCR, and the TCRdb table lists in-frame clones only, not all of them. The repertoire holds 15,000 to 20,000 clones, with about 70% as singletons. This material consisted of PBMCs, taken before nivolumab (anti-PD-1) treatment. Receptors originate from a person aged 35-79 years with oral cavity squamous cell carcinoma.

V gene TRBV29-1 combines with J gene TRBJ2-1; the match to TRBD1 covers 9 bases. J was trimmed by 7 bases and V by 7 bases; bases with no gene match: 11. CDR3 length: 14 residues. The germline V gene encodes CDR1 SQVTM and CDR2 ANQGSEA. The CDR3 DNA reads as TGCAGCGCCAAACAGGGGGCTTTAGGGAATGAGCAGTTCTTC. Protein product: CSAKQGALGNEQFF.

The rearrangement joins TRBV29-1 to TRBJ2-2; no firm D call. The CDR3 contains 13 residues. The germline CDR1 and CDR2 sequences are SQVTM and ANQGSEA. V lost 1 base and J 0 bases, leaving 3 bases between the germline ends. CDR3 coding DNA: TGCAGCGTTGAAGGTTCGAACACCGGGGAGCTGTTTTTT. Its translation is CSVEGSNTGELFF.

The V call is TRBV7-2, the J call TRBJ2-7; D possibly corresponds to TRBD2 (6 bases). Trimming pared 2 bases from V and 2 bases from J, leaving 13 bases between. The CDR3 totals 15 residues. CDR1 and CDR2 from the germline V gene are SGHTA and FQGNSA. The CDR3 sequence: CASSLRAGIAYEQYF. CDR3 nucleotide sequence: TGTGCCAGCAGCTTACGAGCGGGCATCGCCTACGAGCAGTACTTC. Full variable domain (missing parts from reference TRBV7-2 and TRBJ2-7): GAGVSQSPSNKVTEKGKDVELRCDPISGHTALYWYRQSLGQGLEFLIYFQGNSAPDKSGLPSDRFSAERTGGSVSTLTIQRTQQEDSAVYLCASSLRAGIAYEQYFGPGTRLTVT.

The chain recombines TRBV7-6 with TRBJ2-1, with TRBD2 identical over 8 bases. Germline V CDR1 and CDR2: SGHVS, FNYEAQ. V lost 7 bases and J lost 9; bases outside the gene matches: 5. CDR3 length: 12 amino acids. The CDR3 here is CASTSGSPEQFF. The CDR3, as DNA: TGTGCCAGCACCAGCGGGAGCCCTGAGCAGTTCTTC.

This clone was seen only a few times. The gene calls are TRBV2 and TRBJ2-7; a possible D gene is TRBD1 (6 bases). The CDR3 is 12 residues long. The V gene's germline CDR1 is SNHLY and CDR2 FYNNEI. The V and J ends lost 6 bases and 6 bases respectively, with 12 bases between them. The CDR3 coding sequence is TGTGCCAGCAGCGTACAGGGTGCCGAGCAGTACTTC. Translating it yields CASSVQGAEQYF.

This chain joins TRBV4-1 and TRBJ2-6, with TRBD2 identical over 7 bases. CDR3 length: 18 residues. Germline V gene lookup returns CDR1 MGHRA and CDR2 YSYEKL. With V trimmed by 5 bases and J by 1 base, 11 bases remained unmatched. The CDR3 DNA is TGCGCCAGCAGCGGGGGGAGGGCGCAGATTTCTGGGGCCAACGTCCTGACTTTC. Translated, it gives CASSGGRAQISGANVLTF.

This clone was picked up a small number of times. The chain employs TRBV2 and TRBJ2-7, with 7 positions matching TRBD2. Trimming cost V 8 bases and J 5 bases; bases outside gene matches: 12. The CDR3 spans 14 residues. Germline CDR1 is SNHLY and CDR2 is FYNNEI. DNA of the CDR3: TGTGCCAGCCGTCAAGGGACTACGGGACACGAGCAGTACTTC. Translation gives CASRQGTTGHEQYF.

The chain has TRBV6-5 and TRBJ2-1, with TRBD2 matching over 12 bases. Germline lookup yields CDR1 MNHEY and CDR2 SVGAGI. The CDR3 contains 15 residues. Trimming cost V 5 bases and J 6 bases; bases outside gene matches: 5. The CDR3 protein is CASSRTSGKGNEQFF. CDR3 bases: TGTGCCAGCAGTCGGACTAGCGGGAAGGGCAATGAGCAGTTCTTC.